The 14 T cell receptor beta chains given below trace back to one sample, sequenced in a study of blood T cell repertoires in COVID-19. Sequencing used immunoSEQ multiplex PCR; TCRdb keeps in-frame clones, though not all of them. Seen here are fewer than 150,000 clones, almost 85% observed once, and the top ten hold around 13%. Sequencing used peripheral blood. The receptors here all came from a human donor in a cohort sampled during active COVID-19.

The chain employs TRBV10-3 and TRBJ1-6; 8 positions agree with TRBD1. V lost 9 bases to trimming and J lost 9 bases; unmatched junction nucleotides: 4. Germline V CDR1 and CDR2: ENHRY, SYGVKD. This CDR3 contains 12 residues. The DNA of the CDR3 is TGTGCCATAGGACAGGGTTTTTCACCCCTCCACTTT. It yields the protein CAIGQGFSPLHF.

The rearrangement uses TRBV9 and TRBJ2-1; perhaps TRBD2 as D (5 bases). Germline CDR1 SGDLS, CDR2 YYNGEE. CDR3 length equals 14 residues. V lost 6 bases to trimming and J lost 3 bases, with 13 bases between them. The CDR3 protein is CASNPGVRYNEQFF. The CDR3 bases are TGTGCCAGCAATCCCGGGGTCCGCTACAATGAGCAGTTCTTC.

This chain joins TRBV11-2 and TRBJ2-6, with 7 bases that match TRBD1. Trimming took 1 base from V and 0 from J; bases not matched to a gene: 6. Germline V gene lookup returns CDR1 SGHAT and CDR2 FQNNGV. The CDR3 runs to 18 residues. This chain's CDR3 is CASSLVTGQYSGANVLTF. Written as DNA, the CDR3 is TGTGCCAGCAGCTTAGTAACGGGACAGTACTCTGGGGCCAACGTCCTGACTTTC. The whole variable domain, filled in from reference TRBV11-2 and TRBJ2-6, reads EAGVAQSPRYKIIEKRQSVAFWCNPISGHATLYWYQQILGQGPKLLIQFQNNGVVDDSQLPKDRFSAERLKGVDSTLKIQPAKLEDSAVYLCASSLVTGQYSGANVLTFGAGSRLTVL.

V and J are TRBV7-8 and TRBJ2-6; D perhaps matches TRBD1 (6 bases). The CDR3 spans 19 residues. V lost 5 bases and J lost 0, with 20 bases in between. CDR1 is SGHVS, CDR2 FQNEAQ, per germline. The CDR3, as DNA: TGTGCCAGCAGCCGCCCTACAGGGTCCCTAATCTCTGGGGCCAACGTCCTGACTTTC. It codes for CASSRPTGSLISGANVLTF. The entire variable domain, with the rest obtained from reference TRBV7-8 and TRBJ2-6, is as follows: GAGVSQSPRYKVAKRGQDVALRCDPISGHVSLFWYQQALGQGPEFLTYFQNEAQLDKSGLPSDRFFAERPEGSVSTLKIQRTQQEDSAVYLCASSRPTGSLISGANVLTFGAGSRLTVL.

The chain is built from TRBV6-1 and TRBJ1-4; D is uncertain. Trimming shortened V by 3 bases and J by 12 bases, and 17 bases separated the two germline ends. CDR1 and CDR2 from the germline V gene are MNHNS and SASEGT. The CDR3 loop spans 14 amino acids. CDR3 loop: CASSERGNRQELFF. The DNA of the CDR3 is TGTGCCAGCAGTGAGCGAGGGAACCGACAAGAACTGTTTTTT.

The chain combines TRBV7-7 with TRBJ2-3; D is possibly TRBD2 (5 bases). Deletions cut 3 bases from V and 3 bases from J, with 13 bases between. The CDR3 covers 15 residues. Germline V gene lookup returns CDR1 SSHAT and CDR2 FNYEAQ (reference sequence). The CDR3 is CASSFGLAETDTQYF. The CDR3 nucleotides are TGTGCCAGCAGCTTCGGTCTAGCCGAGACAGATACGCAGTATTTT.

This chain joins TRBV27 and TRBJ2-5; TRBD1 matches 8 bases. The junction had 11 bases not matched to a gene; V was cut back by 4 bases and J by 4 bases. Germline V lookup: CDR1 MNHEY, CDR2 SMNVEV (reference sequence). The CDR3 loop spans 16 amino acids. CDR3 nucleotides: TGTGCCAGCAGTTACGGCACCCTTGACAGGGGAGAGACCCAGTACTTC. It specifies CASSYGTLDRGETQYF.

The chain joins TRBV12-3 or TRBV12-4 to TRBJ1-4; no clear D gene. The V gene lost 3 bases and the J gene lost 7 bases, with 6 bases spanning the gap. This CDR3 spans 12 amino acids. CDR3 residues: CASSLYGEKLFF. In nucleotides, the CDR3 is TGTGCCAGCAGTTTGTACGGTGAAAAACTGTTTTTT.

CDR3 nucleotides: TGTGCCAGCAGTGATACAGGGGATGAAAAACTGTTTTTT. It translates to CASSDTGDEKLFF. V and J are TRBV2 and TRBJ1-4, with TRBD1 matching 7 bases. The CDR3 has 13 residues. Germline CDR1 reads SNHLY; CDR2 reads FYNNEI. Trimming removed 3 bases from V and 6 bases from J; junction bases left unmatched: 1.

This clone was counted once. The V call is TRBV9, the J call TRBJ2-7; 8 bases line up with TRBD1. The CDR3 loop spans 16 amino acids. The J segment lost 1 base and the V segment lost 0 bases, leaving 6 bases of the junction unmatched. Germline V gene lookup returns CDR1 SGDLS and CDR2 YYNGEE. Here the CDR3 DNA reads TGTGCCAGCAGCGTAGGCCCGGGACAGGTGTCCTACGAGCAGTACTTC. This gives the protein CASSVGPGQVSYEQYF.

The chain has TRBV11-2 and TRBJ2-3; D not resolved. Per the germline V gene, CDR1 is SGHAT and CDR2 is FQNNGV. CDR3 length equals 14 residues. The V end lost 3 bases, the J end lost 5 bases, and 12 bases lay between the germline ends. CDR3: CASSFSRLEDTQYF. The CDR3 DNA reads as TGTGCCAGCAGCTTTTCCCGATTAGAAGATACGCAGTATTTT.

V is TRBV30 and J is TRBJ1-2; 7 nucleotides line up with TRBD1. Germline CDR1 GTSNPN, CDR2 SVGIG (reference sequence). The V gene end was trimmed by 5 bases and the J gene end by 6 bases; junction bases not matched to a gene: 9. The CDR3 has 13 residues. The DNA for the CDR3 is TGTGCCTGGTCTAACAGGGGCGGGAATGGCTACACCTTC. This translates into CAWSNRGGNGYTF.

The J gene is TRBJ2-1, the V gene TRBV5-1; D gene unclear. CDR3 length equals 15 residues. V was clipped by 5 bases and J by 1 base, with 13 bases between them. Looked up from germline, CDR1 is SGHRS and CDR2 is YFSETQ. The CDR3 sequence is CASSLTRSSYNEQFF. In DNA, the CDR3 is TGCGCCAGCAGTTTGACACGATCTTCCTACAATGAGCAGTTCTTC.

This chain uses TRBV18 with TRBJ1-1, with D hard to call. The CDR3 contains 11 residues. Trimming took 3 bases from V and 8 from J, leaving 7 bases between them. Per the germline V gene, CDR1 is KGHSH and CDR2 is LQKENI. In DNA form, the CDR3 reads TGTGCCAGCTCACCGACAAAAGAAGCTTTCTTT. This encodes CASSPTKEAFF.